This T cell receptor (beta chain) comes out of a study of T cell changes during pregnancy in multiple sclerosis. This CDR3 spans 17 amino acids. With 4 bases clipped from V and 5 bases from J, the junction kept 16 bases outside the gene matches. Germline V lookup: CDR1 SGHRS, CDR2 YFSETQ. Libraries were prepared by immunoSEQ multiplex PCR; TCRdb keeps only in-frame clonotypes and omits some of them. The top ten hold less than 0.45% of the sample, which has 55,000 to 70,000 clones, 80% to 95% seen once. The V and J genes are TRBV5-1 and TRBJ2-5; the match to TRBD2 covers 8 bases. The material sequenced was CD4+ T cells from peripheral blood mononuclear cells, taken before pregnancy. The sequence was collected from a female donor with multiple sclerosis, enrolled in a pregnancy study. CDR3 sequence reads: CASSPIQGIAGWETQYF. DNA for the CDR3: TGCGCCAGCAGCCCGATACAAGGAATAGCGGGATGGGAGACCCAGTACTTC.